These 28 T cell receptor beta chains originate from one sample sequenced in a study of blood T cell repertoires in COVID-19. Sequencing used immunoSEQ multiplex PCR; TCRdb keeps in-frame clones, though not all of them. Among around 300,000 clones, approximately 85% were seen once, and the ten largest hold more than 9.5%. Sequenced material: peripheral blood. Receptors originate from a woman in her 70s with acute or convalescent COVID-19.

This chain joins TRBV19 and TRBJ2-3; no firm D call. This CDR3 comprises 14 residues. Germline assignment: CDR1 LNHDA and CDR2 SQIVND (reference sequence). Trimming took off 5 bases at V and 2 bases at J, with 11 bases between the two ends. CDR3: CASSRSYDTDTQYF. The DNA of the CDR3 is TGTGCCAGTAGTCGTAGTTACGACACAGATACGCAGTATTTT.

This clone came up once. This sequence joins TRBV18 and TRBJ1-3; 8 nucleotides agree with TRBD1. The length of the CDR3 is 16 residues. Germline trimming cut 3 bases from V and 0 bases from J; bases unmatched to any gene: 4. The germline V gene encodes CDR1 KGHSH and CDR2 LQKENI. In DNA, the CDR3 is TGTGCCAGCTCACCGGGACAGGCAGCCTCTGGAAACACCATATATTTT. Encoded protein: CASSPGQAASGNTIYF.

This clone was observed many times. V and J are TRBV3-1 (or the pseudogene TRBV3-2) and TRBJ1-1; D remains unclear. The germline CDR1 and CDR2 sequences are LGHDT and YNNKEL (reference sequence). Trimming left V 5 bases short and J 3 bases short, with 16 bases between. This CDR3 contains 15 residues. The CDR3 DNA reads TGTGCCAGCAGCTCCGCTCCCCGGGGAGACACTGAAGCTTTCTTT. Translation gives CASSSAPRGDTEAFF.

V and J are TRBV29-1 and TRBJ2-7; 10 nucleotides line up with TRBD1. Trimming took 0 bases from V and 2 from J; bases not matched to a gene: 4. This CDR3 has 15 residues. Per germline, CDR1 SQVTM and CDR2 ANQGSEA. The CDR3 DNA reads TGCAGCGTTGAAGATGAAGGGACAGGGGCCTACGAGCAGTACTTC. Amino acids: CSVEDEGTGAYEQYF.

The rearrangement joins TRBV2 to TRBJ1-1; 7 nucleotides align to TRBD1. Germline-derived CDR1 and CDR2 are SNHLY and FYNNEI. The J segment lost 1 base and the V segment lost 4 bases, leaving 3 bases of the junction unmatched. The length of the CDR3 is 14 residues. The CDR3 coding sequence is TGTGCCAGCAGTGGGGACAGCCGGAACACTGAAGCTTTCTTT. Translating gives CASSGDSRNTEAFF.

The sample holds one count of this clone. CDR3 residues: CASSVGQDYGYTF. CDR3 nucleotides: TGTGCCAGCAGCGTAGGACAGGACTATGGCTACACCTTC. The rearrangement joins TRBV5-4 to TRBJ1-2, with 7 bases that match TRBD1. Trimming cost V 4 bases and J 3 bases; bases outside gene matches: 3. Germline V lookup: CDR1 SGHNT, CDR2 YYREEE (reference sequence). The CDR3 contains 13 residues.

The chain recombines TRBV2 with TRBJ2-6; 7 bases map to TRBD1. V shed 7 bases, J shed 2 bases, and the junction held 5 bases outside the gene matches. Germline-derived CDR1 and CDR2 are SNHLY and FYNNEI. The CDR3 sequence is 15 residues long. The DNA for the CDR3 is TGTGCCAGCAAACAGGGGAGCGCTGGGGCCAACGTCCTGACTTTC. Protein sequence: CASKQGSAGANVLTF.

CDR3 loop: CASKGGQGFTEAFF. As DNA, the CDR3 is TGTGCCAGCAAGGGGGGGCAGGGGTTCACTGAAGCTTTCTTT. The genes are TRBV5-4 and TRBJ1-1; D might be TRBD1 (6 bases). CDR3 size: 14 residues. V was clipped by 6 bases and J by 4 bases, with 16 bases between them. Germline CDR1 is SGHNT and CDR2 is YYREEE (reference sequence). Variable domain in full (rest from reference TRBV5-4 and TRBJ1-1): ETGVTQSPTHLIKTRGQQVTLRCSSQSGHNTVSWYQQALGQGPQFIFQYYREEENGRGNFPPRFSGLQFPNYSSELNVNALELDDSALYLCASKGGQGFTEAFFGQGTRLTVV.

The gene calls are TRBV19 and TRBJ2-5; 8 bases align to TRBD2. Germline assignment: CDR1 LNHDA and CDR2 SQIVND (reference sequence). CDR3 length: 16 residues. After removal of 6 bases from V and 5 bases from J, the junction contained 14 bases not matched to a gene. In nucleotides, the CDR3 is TGTGCCAGTAGACCCCGCGGAGCGGGGGCGAGGGAGACCCAGTACTTC. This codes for CASRPRGAGARETQYF.

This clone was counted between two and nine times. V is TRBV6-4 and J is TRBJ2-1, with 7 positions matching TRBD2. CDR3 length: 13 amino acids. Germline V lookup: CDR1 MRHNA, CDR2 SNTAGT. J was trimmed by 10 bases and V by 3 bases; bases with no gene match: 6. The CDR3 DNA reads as TGTGCCAGCAGTGAGCGAGGGGAGGGGGAGCAGTTCTTC. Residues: CASSERGEGEQFF.

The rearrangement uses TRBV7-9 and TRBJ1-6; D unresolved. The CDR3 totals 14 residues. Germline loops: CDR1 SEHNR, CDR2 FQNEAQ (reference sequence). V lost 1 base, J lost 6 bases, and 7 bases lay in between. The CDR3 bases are TGTGCCAGCAGCTTAGAAGGACTTAATTCACCCCTCCACTTT. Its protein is CASSLEGLNSPLHF.

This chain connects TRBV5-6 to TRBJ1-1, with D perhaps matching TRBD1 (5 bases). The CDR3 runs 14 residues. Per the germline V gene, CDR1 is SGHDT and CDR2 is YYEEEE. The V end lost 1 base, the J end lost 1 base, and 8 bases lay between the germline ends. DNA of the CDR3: TGTGCCAGCAGCTTGCAGGGTGCGAACACTGAAGCTTTCTTT. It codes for CASSLQGANTEAFF.

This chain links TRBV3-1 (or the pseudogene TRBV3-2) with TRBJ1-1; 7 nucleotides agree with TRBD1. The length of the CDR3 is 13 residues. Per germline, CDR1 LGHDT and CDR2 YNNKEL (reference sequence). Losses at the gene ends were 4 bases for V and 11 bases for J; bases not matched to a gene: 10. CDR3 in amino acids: CASSRDRAGDAFF. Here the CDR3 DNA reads TGTGCCAGCAGCCGTGACAGGGCTGGGGACGCTTTCTTT.

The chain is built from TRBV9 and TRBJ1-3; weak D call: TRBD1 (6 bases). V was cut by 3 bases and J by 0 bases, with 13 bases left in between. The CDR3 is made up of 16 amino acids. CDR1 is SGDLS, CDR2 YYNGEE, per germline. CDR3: CASSALQGHSGNTIYF. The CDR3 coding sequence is TGTGCCAGCAGCGCGCTACAGGGACACTCTGGAAACACCATATATTTT.

CDR3 bases: TGCGCCAGCAGCGACCAGGGGGCAACTAATGAAAAACTGTTTTTT. The encoded protein is CASSDQGATNEKLFF. V is TRBV5-1 and J is TRBJ1-4, with 7 bases lining up with TRBD1. V dropped 4 bases and J dropped 0; count of bases not matched to a gene: 3. CDR3 length: 15 amino acids. Germline V gives CDR1 SGHRS, CDR2 YFSETQ.

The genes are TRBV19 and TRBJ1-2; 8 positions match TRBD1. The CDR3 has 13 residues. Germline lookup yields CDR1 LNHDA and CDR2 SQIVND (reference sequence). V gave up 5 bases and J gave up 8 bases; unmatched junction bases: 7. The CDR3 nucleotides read TGTGCCAGTAGTCCTGGACAGGGCGGCGGCTACACCTTC. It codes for CASSPGQGGGYTF.

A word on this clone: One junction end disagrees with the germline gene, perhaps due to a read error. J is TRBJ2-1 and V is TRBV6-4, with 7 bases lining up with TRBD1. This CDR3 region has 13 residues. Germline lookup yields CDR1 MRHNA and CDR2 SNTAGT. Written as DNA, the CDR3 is TGTGCCAGCAGCCCGACAGGGTACAGTGAGCAGTTCTTC. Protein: CASSPTGYSEQFF.

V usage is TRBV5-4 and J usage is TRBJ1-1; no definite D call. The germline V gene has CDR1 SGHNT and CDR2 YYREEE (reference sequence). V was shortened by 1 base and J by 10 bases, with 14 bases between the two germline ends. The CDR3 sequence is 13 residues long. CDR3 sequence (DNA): TGTGCCAGCAGCTTGTCGGGGAGATCGGGAGCTTTCTTT. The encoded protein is CASSLSGRSGAFF.

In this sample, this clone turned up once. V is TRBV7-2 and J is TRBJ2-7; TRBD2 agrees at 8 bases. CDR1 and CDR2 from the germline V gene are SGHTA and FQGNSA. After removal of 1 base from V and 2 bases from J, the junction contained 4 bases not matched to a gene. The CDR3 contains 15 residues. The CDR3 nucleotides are TGTGCCAGCAGCTTAGAAGCGGGGGCACCCTACGAGCAGTACTTC. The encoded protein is CASSLEAGAPYEQYF.

This CDR3 reads CASRKQGPNSNQPQHF. CDR3 DNA: TGTGCCAGCAGAAAACAGGGTCCCAATAGCAATCAGCCCCAGCATTTT. The genes are TRBV2 and TRBJ1-5; D is possibly TRBD1 (6 bases). Trimming removed 6 bases at V and 0 bases at J, with 15 bases between. There are 16 residues in the CDR3. From germline, CDR1 is SNHLY and CDR2 FYNNEI.

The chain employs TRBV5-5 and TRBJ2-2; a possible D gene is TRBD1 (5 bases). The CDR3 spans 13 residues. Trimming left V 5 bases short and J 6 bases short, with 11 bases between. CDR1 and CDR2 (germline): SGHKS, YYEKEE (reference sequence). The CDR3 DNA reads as TGTGCCAGCAGTTCAGGGTCCTCCGGGGAGCTGTTTTTT. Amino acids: CASSSGSSGELFF.

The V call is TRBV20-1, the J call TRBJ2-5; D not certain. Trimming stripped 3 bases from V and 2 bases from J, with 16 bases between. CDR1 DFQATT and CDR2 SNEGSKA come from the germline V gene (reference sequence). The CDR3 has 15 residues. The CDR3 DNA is TGCAGTGCTAGTGGTAACTACCACTCTCAAGAGACCCAGTACTTC. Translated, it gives CSASGNYHSQETQYF.

The CDR3 spells CAISDRGRPTF. The CDR3, as DNA: TGTGCCATCAGTGATAGGGGGCGACCCACCTTC. The chain is built from TRBV10-3 and TRBJ1-2; 7 nucleotides agree with TRBD1. After removal of 3 bases from V and 13 bases from J, the junction contained 5 bases not matched to a gene. Germline V CDR1 and CDR2: ENHRY, SYGVKD. The length of the CDR3 is 11 residues.

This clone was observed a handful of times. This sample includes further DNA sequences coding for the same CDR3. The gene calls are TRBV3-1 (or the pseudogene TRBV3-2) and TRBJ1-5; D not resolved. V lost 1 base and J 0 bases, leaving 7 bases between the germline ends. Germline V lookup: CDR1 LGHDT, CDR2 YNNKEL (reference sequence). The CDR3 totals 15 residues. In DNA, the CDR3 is TGTGCCAGCAGCCAAGGGGCAGGTAGCAATCAGCCCCAGCATTTT. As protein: CASSQGAGSNQPQHF.

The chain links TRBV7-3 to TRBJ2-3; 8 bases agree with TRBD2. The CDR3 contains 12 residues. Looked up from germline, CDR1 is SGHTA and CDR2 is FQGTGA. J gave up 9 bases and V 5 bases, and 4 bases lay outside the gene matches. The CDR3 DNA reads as TGTGCCAGCAGCCGACGGGAGGGGACGCAGTATTTT. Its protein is CASSRREGTQYF.

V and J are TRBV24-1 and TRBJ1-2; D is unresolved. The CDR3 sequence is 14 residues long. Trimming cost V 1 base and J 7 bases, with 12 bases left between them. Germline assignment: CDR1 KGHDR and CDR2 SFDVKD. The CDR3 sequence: CATSDLLHGVGYTF. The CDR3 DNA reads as TGTGCCACCAGTGATTTATTACACGGGGTTGGCTACACCTTC.

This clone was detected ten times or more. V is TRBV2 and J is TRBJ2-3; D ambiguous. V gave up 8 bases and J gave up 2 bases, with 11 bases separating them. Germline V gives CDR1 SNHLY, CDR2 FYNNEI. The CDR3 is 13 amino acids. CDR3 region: CASGGVFTDTQYF. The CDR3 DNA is TGTGCCAGCGGCGGTGTTTTCACAGATACGCAGTATTTT.

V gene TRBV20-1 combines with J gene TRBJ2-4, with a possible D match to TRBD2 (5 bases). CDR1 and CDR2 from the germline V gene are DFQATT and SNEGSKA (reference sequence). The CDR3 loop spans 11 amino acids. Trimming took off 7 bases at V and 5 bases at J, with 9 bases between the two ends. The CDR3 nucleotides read TGCAGTGTTAGGCGGGAAAACATTCAGTACTTC. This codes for CSVRRENIQYF.